This TCR beta chain was sequenced in a study of patients and donors after allogeneic stem cell transplantation. In TCRdb, the RT-PCR reads were re-called with MiXCR into one record per CDR3 protein. The repertoire holds approximately 200,000 distinct CDR3 sequences, roughly 13% seen once, with approximately 10% in the top ten. The CDR3 runs 14 residues. V lost 5 bases, J lost 5 bases, and 7 bases stayed unmatched. The germline CDR1 and CDR2 sequences are SGHRS and YFSETQ. This clonotype was picked up many times. The chain carries TRBV5-1 and TRBJ2-5; 9 bases fit TRBD2. This receptor was identified in a human donor who was either an allogeneic HSCT recipient or a stem cell or donor lymphocyte infusion donor (not recorded which). It is not recorded whose cells these are; they may come from a transplant donor. The sequenced sample consisted of blood, either unsorted or a sorted T cell fraction (not recorded which). DNA of the CDR3: TGCGCCAGCAGTGGGGCCAGCGGGAGGGAGACCCAGTACTTC. Residues: CASSGASGRETQYF. The full variable domain, rest sourced from reference TRBV5-1 and TRBJ2-5, is KAGVTQTPRYLIKTRGQQVTLSCSPISGHRSVSWYQQTPGQGLQFLFEYFSETQRNKGNFPGRFSGRQFSNSRSEMNVSTLELGDSALYLCASSGASGRETQYFGPGTRLLVL.